The clone carrying this T cell receptor beta chain is a singleton in its sample. These data originate in a study of neoadjuvant nivolumab and ipilimumab in lung cancer. The V gene's germline CDR1 is SEHNR and CDR2 FQNEAQ (reference sequence). There are 19 residues in the CDR3. The ends lost 5 bases at V and 8 bases at J; junction bases unmatched: 18. Profiled with immunoSEQ multiplex PCR; TCRdb holds only in-frame clones, not every one. The sample includes some 38,000 clones, about 91% seen only once; the top ten take 2.5% to 3.5%. The specimen was peripheral blood, collected before neoadjuvant nivolumab, alone or with ipilimumab. The clonotype was recovered from an adult with non-small cell lung cancer. The chain links TRBV7-9 to TRBJ2-1; 13 positions agree with TRBD2. The CDR3 region has the DNA TGTGCCAGCAGCCCTTATACTGACGGACTAGCGGGAGTAAGTGATGAGCAGTTCTTC. It codes for CASSPYTDGLAGVSDEQFF.